Below are 24 T cell receptor beta chains sequenced from a single sample in a study of T cells after yellow fever vaccination. One entry per CDR3 protein results from TCRdb running MiXCR on the 5' RACE reads. The sample includes about 550,000 distinct CDR3 sequences, 15% to 20% seen only once; the top ten take about 13%. The material sequenced was PBMCs, taken 15 days after the yellow fever booster vaccination. The source of these receptors is a man aged 30 to 45 who received the YFV17D yellow fever vaccine.

The chain uses TRBV29-1 and TRBJ2-5; 7 positions match TRBD2. There are 15 residues in the CDR3. V lost 4 bases to trimming and J lost 5 bases; unmatched junction nucleotides: 13. The germline gives CDR1 SQVTM, CDR2 ANQGSEA. For the CDR3, the DNA is TGCAGCGTTGGGGCTAGCGGCCCCCGAGGCGAGACCCAGTACTTC. Translation: CSVGASGPRGETQYF.

This clonotype was detected ten times or more. This chain uses TRBV7-9 with TRBJ2-1; TRBD2 is a possible D gene (6 bases). CDR3 size: 15 residues. Germline lookup yields CDR1 SEHNR and CDR2 FQNEAQ (reference sequence). Trimming removed 3 bases at V and 1 base at J, with 10 bases between. CDR3 in amino acids: CASSLQAGSYNEQFF. CDR3 DNA: TGTGCCAGCAGCTTGCAGGCGGGATCCTACAATGAGCAGTTCTTC.

This clonotype was counted a few times. The chain is built from TRBV10-2 and TRBJ2-7; D ambiguous. Trimming took off 2 bases at V and 7 bases at J, with 9 bases between the two ends. Germline CDR1 and CDR2: WSHSY and SAAADI. CDR3 length: 12 residues. CDR3 sequence reads: CASSELGREQYF. The CDR3 coding sequence is TGCGCCAGCAGTGAGCTGGGAAGAGAGCAGTACTTC.

This clonotype has at least ten counts. The V gene is TRBV5-1, the J gene TRBJ2-2; TRBD1 aligns across 7 bases. The CDR3 covers 15 residues. V dropped 2 bases and J dropped 7; count of bases not matched to a gene: 8. In germline, CDR1 is SGHRS, CDR2 YFSETQ. The CDR3 loop reads CASSFKGTEGGELFF. For the CDR3, the DNA is TGCGCCAGCAGCTTCAAGGGGACAGAAGGCGGGGAGCTGTTTTTT.

In its sample, this clonotype was seen a few times. J is TRBJ2-5 and V is TRBV27, with D uncertain. Germline-derived CDR1 and CDR2 are MNHEY and SMNVEV (reference sequence). The CDR3 runs 13 residues. V gave up 4 bases and J gave up 7 bases, with 13 bases separating them. The CDR3 protein is CASSYAAKGTQYF. The CDR3 coding sequence is TGTGCCAGCAGTTACGCAGCGAAGGGGACCCAGTACTTC.

This clonotype was observed a handful of times. The chain joins TRBV20-1 to TRBJ1-4, with a weak D call TRBD1 (5 bases). Trimming removed 6 bases at V and 8 bases at J, with 13 bases between. Per germline, CDR1 DFQATT and CDR2 SNEGSKA (reference sequence). The CDR3 is 12 residues long. Written as DNA, the CDR3 is TGCAGTGCCTTTGGGGAGGGGGAAAAACTGTTTTTT. Translated, it gives CSAFGEGEKLFF.

This clonotype has just a few counts. The rearrangement joins TRBV20-1 to TRBJ2-1, with 7 bases identical to TRBD2. V gave up 1 base and J gave up 0 bases; unmatched junction bases: 3. The CDR3 totals 15 residues. Germline V gene sequence: CDR1 DFQATT, CDR2 SNEGSKA (reference sequence). CDR3 bases: TGCAGTGCTAGAGCGGGCGGGAGCTCCTACAATGAGCAGTTCTTC. As protein: CSARAGGSSYNEQFF.

The chain couples TRBV27 to TRBJ2-7; no clear D. Germline lookup yields CDR1 MNHEY and CDR2 SMNVEV (reference sequence). The CDR3 length is 15 residues. V shed 4 bases and J shed 1 base, with 14 bases lying between them. The DNA of the CDR3 is TGTGCCAGCAGTTCATCGGCGGCAAGATCCTACGAGCAGTACTTC. The encoded protein is CASSSSAARSYEQYF.

The sample holds a few counts of this clonotype. The genes are TRBV7-2 and TRBJ2-2, with a weak D call TRBD1 (5 bases). Per the germline V gene, CDR1 is SGHTA and CDR2 is FQGNSA. This CDR3 region has 15 residues. V lost 6 bases and J 3 bases, leaving 14 bases between the germline ends. Written as DNA, the CDR3 is TGTGCCAGCAGGGCCGGAGTACAGGACACCGGGGAGCTGTTTTTT. Its protein product is CASRAGVQDTGELFF.

The V gene is TRBV20-1, the J gene TRBJ1-1; TRBD1 aligns across 9 bases. V gave up 0 bases and J gave up 1 base; unmatched junction bases: 12. CDR1 is DFQATT and CDR2 is SNEGSKA in the germline V gene (reference sequence). The CDR3 runs 18 residues. CDR3 sequence reads: CSARDDRGISSWNTEAFF. The CDR3 coding sequence is TGCAGTGCTAGAGATGACAGGGGGATATCATCGTGGAACACTGAAGCTTTCTTT.

The chain combines TRBV5-1 with TRBJ2-7; no clear D gene. From germline, CDR1 is SGHRS and CDR2 YFSETQ. The V gene lost 1 base and the J gene lost 0 bases, with 8 bases spanning the gap. The CDR3 is 14 residues long. The CDR3, as DNA: TGCGCCAGCAGCTTGAGTTCGAGCTCCTACGAGCAGTACTTC. The encoded protein is CASSLSSSSYEQYF.

The chain employs TRBV7-2 and TRBJ1-1, with D perhaps TRBD1 (6 bases). The CDR3 has 11 residues. V was trimmed by 6 bases and J by 9 bases, leaving 11 bases between them. Germline assignment: CDR1 SGHTA and CDR2 FQGNSA. The CDR3 spells CASSNRDKAFF. The CDR3 DNA sequence: TGTGCCAGCAGTAACAGGGATAAAGCTTTCTTT. Drawing the rest from reference TRBV7-2 and TRBJ1-1, the complete variable domain is GAGVSQSPSNKVTEKGKDVELRCDPISGHTALYWYRQSLGQGLEFLIYFQGNSAPDKSGLPSDRFSAERTGGSVSTLTIQRTQQEDSAVYLCASSNRDKAFFGQGTRLTVV.

The chain employs TRBV6-5 and TRBJ2-1, with 8 bases aligning to TRBD1. The CDR3 runs 16 residues. Trimming cost V 4 bases and J 3 bases; bases outside gene matches: 8. CDR1 is MNHEY and CDR2 is SVGAGI in the germline V gene. This CDR3 is CASSSPTTGDYNEQFF. The CDR3 DNA follows: TGTGCCAGCAGTTCGCCTACGACAGGGGACTACAATGAGCAGTTCTTC.

V usage is TRBV12-3 or TRBV12-4 and J usage is TRBJ2-2; 9 bases match TRBD2. V dropped 5 bases and J dropped 4; count of bases not matched to a gene: 2. There are 14 residues in the CDR3. The CDR3: CASSNSGSTGELFF. The CDR3 nucleotides read TGTGCCAGCAGTAATAGCGGGAGCACCGGGGAGCTGTTTTTT.

This clonotype has just a few counts. The rearrangement uses TRBV6-2 or TRBV6-3 and TRBJ2-1, with TRBD2 identical over 9 bases. With 2 bases clipped from V and 4 bases from J, the junction kept 6 bases outside the gene matches. Germline CDR1 and CDR2: MNHEY and SVGEGT. The CDR3 loop spans 16 amino acids. The CDR3 loop is CASSYPLTSGYNEQFF. CDR3 nucleotide sequence: TGTGCCAGCAGTTACCCCCTTACTAGCGGGTACAATGAGCAGTTCTTC.

This clonotype showed up just a few times. This chain joins TRBV3-1 and TRBJ2-7; 8 bases line up with TRBD2. With V trimmed by 0 bases and J by 0 bases, 7 bases remained unmatched. Germline-derived CDR1 and CDR2 are LGHDT and YNNKEL (reference sequence). The CDR3 has 17 residues. CDR3 sequence reads: CASSQDHFGLASYEQYF. DNA for the CDR3: TGTGCCAGCAGCCAAGATCACTTCGGACTAGCCTCCTACGAGCAGTACTTC.

This clonotype was counted between two and nine times. The chain has TRBV29-1 and TRBJ1-6; a weak D match, TRBD1 (5 bases). V was trimmed by 7 bases and J by 10 bases, leaving 17 bases between them. Per germline, CDR1 SQVTM and CDR2 ANQGSEA. The length of the CDR3 is 13 residues. The CDR3 coding sequence is TGCAGCGCTACTACAGGAGTAGAATCACCCCTCCACTTT. This codes for CSATTGVESPLHF.

The table lists this clonotype with many counts. V is TRBV10-3 and J is TRBJ2-5, with a tentative D call TRBD1 (6 bases). The germline V gene has CDR1 ENHRY and CDR2 SYGVKD. The germline V and J ends were trimmed by 2 bases and 10 bases, with 11 bases remaining between them. The length of the CDR3 is 12 residues. As DNA, the CDR3 is TGTGCCATCAGTGAGGGGACCAGGGGCCAGTACTTC. Protein product: CAISEGTRGQYF.

This chain uses TRBV7-2 with TRBJ2-5; maybe TRBD2 (5 bases). V gave up 0 bases and J gave up 3 bases, with 8 bases separating them. The germline V gene has CDR1 SGHTA and CDR2 FQGNSA. CDR3 length: 14 residues. Here the CDR3 DNA reads TGTGCCAGCAGCTTAGCTGGAGGAAAAGAGACCCAGTACTTC. Protein product: CASSLAGGKETQYF.

This clonotype has only a few counts. The V and J genes are TRBV20-1 and TRBJ1-5; no reliable D call. The length of the CDR3 is 14 residues. With 0 bases removed from V and 0 bases from J, the gap between germline ends came to 6 bases. Germline values: CDR1 DFQATT, CDR2 SNEGSKA (reference sequence). The chain's CDR3 is CSARDMRSNQPQHF. For the CDR3, the DNA is TGCAGTGCTAGAGATATGCGTAGCAATCAGCCCCAGCATTTT.

This clonotype has just a few counts. The chain combines TRBV20-1 with TRBJ1-4, with unresolved D. From germline, CDR1 is DFQATT and CDR2 SNEGSKA (reference sequence). CDR3 size: 12 residues. Trimming cost V 5 bases and J 4 bases, with 8 bases left between them. This CDR3 is CSAGNSNEKLFF. The CDR3 DNA is TGCAGTGCTGGAAACAGTAATGAAAAACTGTTTTTT.

This clonotype was detected only a few times. This chain uses TRBV5-1 with TRBJ2-1, with TRBD2 matching 10 bases. Trimming cost V 6 bases and J 8 bases; bases outside gene matches: 8. This CDR3 is built from 14 residues. CDR1 is SGHRS and CDR2 is YFSETQ in the germline V gene. The CDR3 sequence is CASTPLAGTDEQFF. As DNA, the CDR3 is TGCGCCAGCACCCCACTAGCGGGAACTGATGAGCAGTTCTTC.

As regards this clonotype: Sequence at one end of the junction differs from germline and may be a read error. The V and J genes are TRBV19 and TRBJ2-3; 10 nucleotides align to TRBD2. From germline, CDR1 is LNHDA and CDR2 SQIVND (reference sequence). This CDR3 is built from 14 residues. The CDR3, as DNA: TGTGCCAGTACTAGAGGGACTAGCGCAGAAACGCAGTATTTT. Amino acid sequence: CASTRGTSAETQYF. Filled out from reference TRBV19 and TRBJ2-3, the complete variable domain reads DGGITQSPKYLFRKEGQNVTLSCEQNLNHDAMYWYRQDPGQGLRLIYYSQIVNDFQKGDIAEGYSVSREKKESFPLTVTSAQKNPTAFYLCASTRGTSAETQYFGPGTRLTVL.

The chain uses TRBV6-2 or TRBV6-3 and TRBJ1-2; 7 bases align to TRBD1. The CDR3 totals 16 residues. In germline, CDR1 is MNHEY, CDR2 SVGEGT. With V trimmed by 2 bases and J by 2 bases, 8 bases remained unmatched. The CDR3: CASSYLGTAKNYGYTF. Here the CDR3 DNA reads TGTGCCAGCAGTTACCTGGGGACAGCAAAGAACTATGGCTACACCTTC.